This is a list of T cell receptor beta chains from one sample in a study of cytomegalovirus exposure and HLA in healthy donors. The method was immunoSEQ multiplex PCR; TCRdb's version includes in-frame clones alone and lacks a portion of them. The sample lists 220,000 or so clones; roughly 91% were seen once. Sequencing was done on a sample of PBMCs. These receptors all come from a young woman in good health and CMV-seropositive. Each CDR3 is given with its conserved first and last residue. A D gene is named only where the DNA matches it firmly. Size is stated for part of the rows, as once, few or many counts, or as a class when the clone is expanded.

cdr3_nt,cdr3_aa,j_call,clone_size,d_call,v_call
TGTGCCAGCAGCCCTATGGGCATAGTGCTTGAAGCTTTCTTT,CASSPMGIVLEAFF,TRBJ1-1,NA,NA,TRBV28
TGCGCCAGCAGCCCCTTAGCGGGACCCCGGGTTGAGCAGTTCTTC,CASSPLAGPRVEQFF,TRBJ2-1,NA,TRBD2,TRBV5-1
TGTGCCAGCAGTCCCCGGGGGGGCGGGTTAGCTAATGAAAAACTGTTTTTT,CASSPRGGGLANEKLFF,TRBJ1-4,NA,NA,TRBV7-2
TGTGCCATCAGTGAGGGACAGCGGATCACCTTC,CAISEGQRITF,TRBJ1-2,NA,NA,TRBV10-3
TGTGCCAGCAGTTTAAGCCTAGCGGGAGTACACGAGCAGTACTTC,CASSLSLAGVHEQYF,TRBJ2-7,once,TRBD2,TRBV28
TGTGCCAGCAGACAGACTAGCGGGAGGTCCGGGGAGCTGTTTTTT,CASRQTSGRSGELFF,TRBJ2-2,NA,TRBD2,TRBV28
TGTGCCAGCAGTTTGTACCCTGGCATAGCCAAAAACATTCAGTACTTC,CASSLYPGIAKNIQYF,TRBJ2-4,NA,NA,TRBV28
TGCGCCAGCAGCAGGACAGACTCCTCCTACGAGCAGTACTTC,CASSRTDSSYEQYF,TRBJ2-7,NA,NA,TRBV5-1
TGTGCCAGCAGCCTACAGTTCCTTAGGGGCGAGCAGTACTTC,CASSLQFLRGEQYF,TRBJ2-7,NA,NA,TRBV6-5
TGTGCCAGCAGCGTAGATGGCGGAATCAATCAGCCCCAGCATTTT,CASSVDGGINQPQHF,TRBJ1-5,NA,NA,TRBV9
TGTGCCATCAGTGGGACTAGCACTTACTACGAGCAGTACTTC,CAISGTSTYYEQYF,TRBJ2-7,NA,TRBD2,TRBV10-3
TGTGCCAGCACCTCCGTTTGGGGGGGCAACATGGGAACTGAAGCTTTCTTT,CASTSVWGGNMGTEAFF,TRBJ1-1,NA,NA,TRBV28
TGCGCCAGCAGCCAAGCAGACAGGGGCGTCGATGGCTACACCTTC,CASSQADRGVDGYTF,TRBJ1-2,NA,TRBD1,TRBV4-1
TGCGCCAGCAGCTTGGCGACTAGCGGGAGTACAGGCGAGCAGTACTTC,CASSLATSGSTGEQYF,TRBJ2-7,NA,TRBD2,TRBV5-1